A selection of T cell receptor beta chains follows, all from one sample in a study of spatial heterogeneity in lung cancer. MiXCR, applied by TCRdb to the 5' RACE reads, yields one record per CDR3 protein. Among 50,000 to 55,000 distinct CDR3 sequences listed, over 5.5% were seen once. Sequenced material: PBMCs, taken at surgery. The receptors were sampled from a female donor with early-stage non-small cell lung cancer. Both conserved end residues are part of each CDR3. The D gene is left open where the match is weak. Some rows have no size entry. The others give once, few or many, or a class for an expanded clone.

>.|many|TRBJ2-1|TRBV5-1
CASSSPLRAYNEQFF
TGCGCCAGCAGCTCCCCACTTCGGGCTTACAATGAGCAGTTCTTC
>TRBD2|many|TRBJ2-7|TRBV11-2
CASSQTGTSGAYEQYF
TGTGCCAGCAGCCAGACCGGGACTAGCGGGGCCTACGAGCAGTACTTC
>.|many|TRBJ1-1|TRBV7-9
CASSLLTEAFF
TGTGCCAGCAGCTTATTGACTGAAGCTTTCTTT
>.|many|TRBJ2-7|TRBV11-1
CASTYRESSYEQYF
TGTGCCAGCACCTACAGGGAAAGCTCCTACGAGCAGTACTTC
>TRBD2|many|TRBJ2-3|TRBV27
CASSPGLAWDTQYF
TGTGCCAGCAGTCCGGGACTAGCGTGGGATACGCAGTATTTT
>.|.|TRBJ2-5|TRBV7-6
CASSRSLTQYF
TGTGCCAGCAGCCGATCCCTGACCCAGTACTTC
>.|many|TRBJ2-3|TRBV19
CASSTTNGDTQYF
TGTGCCAGTAGTACAACGAACGGAGATACGCAGTATTTT
>TRBD2|many|TRBJ2-5|TRBV6-5
CASSYAGLAETQYF
TGTGCCAGCAGTTACGCGGGACTAGCGGAGACCCAGTACTTC
>.|.|TRBJ2-2|TRBV7-2
CASSLEPWGSNTGELFF
TGTGCCAGCAGCTTAGAGCCTTGGGGATCGAACACCGGGGAGCTGTTTTTT
>.|many|TRBJ2-3|TRBV5-1
CATSWGSFGDTQYF
TGCGCCACCTCTTGGGGATCCTTTGGAGATACGCAGTATTTT
>.|many|TRBJ2-6|TRBV28
CASYFSGANVLTF
TGTGCCAGCTATTTCTCTGGGGCCAACGTCCTGACTTTC
>.|many|TRBJ2-7|TRBV11-1
CASSFSSSYEQYF
TGTGCCAGCAGCTTCTCCAGTTCCTACGAGCAGTACTTC
>.|many|TRBJ2-1|TRBV3-1
CASSQVRSNEQFF
TGTGCCAGCAGCCAGGTTAGGAGCAATGAGCAGTTCTTC
>TRBD1|few|TRBJ2-2|TRBV28
CASSLVGSGGTGELFF
TGTGCCAGCAGTTTAGTTGGATCAGGGGGCACCGGGGAGCTGTTTTTT
>.|few|TRBJ1-5|TRBV3-1
CASSQDWSRVLFGQPQHF
TGTGCCAGCAGCCAAGATTGGAGTAGGGTTCTTTTCGGTCAGCCCCAGCATTTT
>TRBD2|few|TRBJ2-5|TRBV15
CATSRDLAGGRPQYF
TGTGCCACCAGCAGGGACTTAGCGGGGGGGCGCCCCCAGTACTTC
>.|many|TRBJ2-5|TRBV29-1
CSVPPGGVQETQYF
TGCAGCGTTCCTCCAGGGGGGGTCCAAGAGACCCAGTACTTC
>.|few|TRBJ2-3|TRBV20-1
CSAPSRTDTQYF
TGCAGTGCCCCGAGTCGCACAGATACGCAGTATTTT
>.|many|TRBJ2-3|TRBV11-3
CASSPTRGVDTQYF
TGTGCCAGCAGCCCGACCCGGGGTGTAGATACGCAGTATTTT
>.|many|TRBJ2-1|TRBV7-9
CASSLEGATASYNEQFF
TGTGCCAGCAGCTTAGAAGGGGCAACTGCCTCCTACAATGAGCAGTTCTTC
>.|many|TRBJ2-3|TRBV7-2
CASSPGTGRGGRDTQYF
TGTGCCAGCAGCCCCGGGACTGGGCGGGGCGGCAGAGATACGCAGTATTTT
>.|few|TRBJ2-3|TRBV5-1
CASSWIPGAGTDTQYF
TGCGCCAGCAGCTGGATCCCGGGGGCTGGCACAGATACGCAGTATTTT
>TRBD1|many|TRBJ1-6|TRBV5-4
CASSRQGQLRTSPLHF
TGTGCCAGCAGCCGCCAGGGACAGTTGAGGACTTCACCCCTCCACTTT
>TRBD1|.|TRBJ2-6|TRBV4-2
CASSQDTGGTSGANVLTF
TGTGCCAGCAGCCAAGATACAGGGGGCACCTCTGGGGCCAACGTCCTGACTTTC
>TRBD2|many|TRBJ2-1|TRBV7-2
CASSTGLAGYNEQFF
TGTGCCAGCAGCACGGGACTAGCGGGTTACAATGAGCAGTTCTTC
>.|many|TRBJ1-4|TRBV5-6
CASSSGHPNEKLFF
TGTGCCAGCAGCTCGGGACACCCTAATGAAAAACTGTTTTTT
>.|many|TRBJ2-5|TRBV7-2
CASSPRLRASSETQYF
TGTGCCAGCAGCCCTAGACTCCGAGCGAGTTCTGAGACCCAGTACTTC
>.|many|TRBJ2-3|TRBV10-3
CATQLVSSTDTQYF
TGTGCCACCCAACTAGTTTCTAGCACAGATACGCAGTATTTT
>.|many|TRBJ2-5|TRBV12-5
CASGLVPTETQYF
TGTGCTAGTGGTTTGGTCCCCACCGAGACCCAGTACTTC
>.|many|TRBJ2-1|TRBV5-1
CASSLAGLEQFF
TGCGCCAGCAGCTTGGCTGGGTTGGAGCAGTTCTTC
>.|many|TRBJ2-3|TRBV12-3/TRBV12-4
CASSLASRGLTDTQYF
TGTGCCAGCAGTTTAGCGTCGCGGGGGCTCACAGATACGCAGTATTTT
>.|.|TRBJ2-7|TRBV4-1
CASSQVIQQGRAYEQYF
TGCGCCAGCAGCCAAGTAATCCAGCAGGGAAGGGCCTACGAGCAGTACTTC
>TRBD1|.|TRBJ1-6|TRBV7-2
CASSLLPGTENSPLHF
TGTGCCAGCAGCTTATTGCCCGGGACAGAGAATTCACCCCTCCACTTT
>TRBD2|many|TRBJ2-3|TRBV6-4
CASSEERGADTQYF
TGTGCCAGCAGTGAGGAGCGGGGGGCAGATACGCAGTATTTT
>.|many|TRBJ2-2|TRBV11-2
CASKASQTMLELFF
TGTGCCAGCAAAGCGTCCCAAACGATGTTGGAGCTGTTTTTT
>.|many|TRBJ2-2|TRBV7-3
CASSLGVLNTGELFF
TGTGCCAGCAGCTTAGGCGTTTTGAACACCGGGGAGCTGTTTTTT
>.|.|TRBJ1-2|TRBV7-8
CASSLGMPYGYTF
TGTGCCAGCAGCTTAGGGATGCCCTATGGCTACACCTTC